Included here is one T cell receptor (beta chain) sequence, with context. Its antigen is not identified. Clones were read by immunoSEQ multiplex PCR, and TCRdb kept only the in-frame ones, dropping some. Of some 27,000 clones listed, over 85% are singletons. This record belongs to a study of graft-versus-host responses after intestinal transplantation. In the study overall: Every recipient had anti-thymocyte globulin induction and approximately three years of tacrolimus plus steroids. Study findings and constraints: Individuals carrying graft-donor T cell macrochimerism showed high graft-versus-host to host-versus-graft clonal ratios in allografts. Recipient bone marrow held GvH clones, some seen earlier in ileum or blood. Early after transplant, HvG declines were associated with peak levels of circulating GvH clones.

The CDR3 covers 15 residues. V lost 2 bases, J lost 0 bases, and 11 bases lay in between. The germline gives CDR1 MNHEY, CDR2 SVGAGI. The rearrangement uses TRBV6-5 and TRBJ2-7; TRBD2 is a possible D gene (5 bases). Source: PBMCs, taken 18 days after transplant. The TCR sequence derives from a human patient who received an intestinal transplant, so some T cells may come from the graft donor. CDR3 coding DNA: TGTGCCAGCAGTTACGGCGGGTCTAGCTCCTACGAGCAGTACTTC. Amino acids: CASSYGGSSSYEQYF.